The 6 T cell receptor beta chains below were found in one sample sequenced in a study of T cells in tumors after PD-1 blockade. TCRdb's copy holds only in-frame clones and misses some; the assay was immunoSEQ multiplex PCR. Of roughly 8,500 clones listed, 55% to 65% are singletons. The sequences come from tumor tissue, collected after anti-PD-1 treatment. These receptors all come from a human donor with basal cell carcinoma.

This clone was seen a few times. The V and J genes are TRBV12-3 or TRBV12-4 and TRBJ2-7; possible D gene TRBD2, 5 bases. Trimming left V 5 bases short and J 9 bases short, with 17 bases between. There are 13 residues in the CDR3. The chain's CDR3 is CASSPRAPRPQYF. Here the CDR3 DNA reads TGTGCCAGCAGTCCGCGGGCCCCCCGCCCGCAGTACTTC.

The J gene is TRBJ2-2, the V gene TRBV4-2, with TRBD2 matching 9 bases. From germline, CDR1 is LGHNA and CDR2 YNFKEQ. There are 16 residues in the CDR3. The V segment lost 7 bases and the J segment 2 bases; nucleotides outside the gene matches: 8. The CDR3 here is CASTRVAGANTGELFF. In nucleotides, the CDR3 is TGTGCCAGCACAAGGGTAGCGGGGGCAAACACCGGGGAGCTGTTTTTT.

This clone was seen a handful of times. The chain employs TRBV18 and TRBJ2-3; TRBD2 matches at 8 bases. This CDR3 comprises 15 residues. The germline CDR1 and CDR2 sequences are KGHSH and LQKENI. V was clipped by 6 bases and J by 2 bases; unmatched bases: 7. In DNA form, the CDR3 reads TGTGCCAGCTCCCTCCGGGGGGGCGTCACAGATACGCAGTATTTT. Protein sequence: CASSLRGGVTDTQYF.

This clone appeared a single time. The CDR3 sequence is CASSLAAGTSGGPPQYF. As DNA, the CDR3 is TGTGCCAGCAGCTTAGCTGCCGGGACTAGCGGGGGCCCGCCGCAGTATTTT. The chain employs TRBV7-6 and TRBJ2-3, with 14 bases fitting TRBD2. Germline V CDR1 and CDR2: SGHVS, FNYEAQ. CDR3 length equals 17 residues. The V and J ends lost 0 bases and 10 bases, in that order; junction bases with no gene match: 9.

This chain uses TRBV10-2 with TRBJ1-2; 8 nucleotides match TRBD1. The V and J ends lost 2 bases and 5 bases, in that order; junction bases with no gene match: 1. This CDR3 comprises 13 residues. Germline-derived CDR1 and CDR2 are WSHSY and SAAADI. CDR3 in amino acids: CASSENRGYGYTF. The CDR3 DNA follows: TGCGCCAGCAGTGAGAACAGGGGGTATGGCTACACCTTC.

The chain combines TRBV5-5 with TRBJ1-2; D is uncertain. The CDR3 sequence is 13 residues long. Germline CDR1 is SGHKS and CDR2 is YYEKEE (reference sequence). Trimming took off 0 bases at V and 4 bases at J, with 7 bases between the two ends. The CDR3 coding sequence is TGTGCCAGCAGCTTGGAGGCAGCCTATGGCTACACCTTC. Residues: CASSLEAAYGYTF.